This is a list of T cell receptor beta chains from one sample in a study of cytomegalovirus exposure and HLA in healthy donors. The repertoire was sequenced with immunoSEQ multiplex PCR; TCRdb's copy has only in-frame clones and lacks some. The sample contains under 200,000 clones, roughly 80% of which appear only once. Source material: PBMCs. These receptors originate from a man in his thirties or forties in good health and CMV-seropositive. The CDR3 runs from the conserved cysteine through the conserved F or W. Each record gives: D gene, J gene, clone size, CDR3 length, V gene, CDR3 DNA, CDR3 protein. A D gene is named only where the DNA matches it firmly. Rows give clone size only sometimes, using once, few, many, or a class for an expanded clone.

>-|TRBJ1-4|-|12|TRBV2
TGTGCCAGCAGTGAAGTGGCGGAGCTATTGTTTTTT
CASSEVAELLFF
>TRBD1|TRBJ2-7|-|15|TRBV6-6
TGTGCCAGCAGCACAGGACAGGAGAGCTCCTACGAGCAGTACTTC
CASSTGQESSYEQYF
>TRBD1|TRBJ2-7|-|15|TRBV25-1
TGTGCCAGCAGTGAATTTACAGGGGGTTCCTACGAGCAGTACTTC
CASSEFTGGSYEQYF
>TRBD1|TRBJ2-7|-|14|TRBV5-4
TGTGCCAGCAGCTTACAGGGGAGTAGTTACGAGCAGTACTTC
CASSLQGSSYEQYF
>-|TRBJ1-1|-|15|TRBV5-6
TGTGCCAGCAGCCCGTCGGGGGGTGGGAACACTGAAGCTTTCTTT
CASSPSGGGNTEAFF
>TRBD2|TRBJ2-2|once|17|TRBV4-2
TGTGCCAGCAGCCAAGATATCGCGGGGGGTCTCGGCGGGGAGCTGTTTTTT
CASSQDIAGGLGGELFF
>-|TRBJ2-7|-|13|TRBV6-1
TGTGCCAGGGACAGAGGGATCTCCTACGAGCAGTACTTC
CARDRGISYEQYF
>-|TRBJ1-3|-|14|TRBV19
TGTGCCAGTAGTTCAGGGGCGGAGGGAAACACCATATATTTT
CASSSGAEGNTIYF
>TRBD1|TRBJ1-2|-|13|TRBV5-6
TGTGCCAGCAGCCGAGACAGGGTTGGTGGCTACACCTTC
CASSRDRVGGYTF
>-|TRBJ1-4|-|12|TRBV2
TGTGCCAGCAGTAGGGGCGGCGAAAAACTGTTTTTT
CASSRGGEKLFF